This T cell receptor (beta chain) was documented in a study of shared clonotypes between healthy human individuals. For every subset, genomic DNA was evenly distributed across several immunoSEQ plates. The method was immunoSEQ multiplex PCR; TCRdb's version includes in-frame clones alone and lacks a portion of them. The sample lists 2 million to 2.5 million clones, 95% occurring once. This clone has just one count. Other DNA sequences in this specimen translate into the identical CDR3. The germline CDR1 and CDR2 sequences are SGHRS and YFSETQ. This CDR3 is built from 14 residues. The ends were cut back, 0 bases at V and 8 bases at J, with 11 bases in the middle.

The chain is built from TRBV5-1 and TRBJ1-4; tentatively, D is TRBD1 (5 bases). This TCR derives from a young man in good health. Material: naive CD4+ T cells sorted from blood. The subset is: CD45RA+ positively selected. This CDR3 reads CASSLGQGYEKLFF. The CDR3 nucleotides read TGCGCCAGCAGCTTGGGGCAGGGATACGAAAAACTGTTTTTT.